This T cell receptor beta chain was sequenced for a study of PD-L1 blockade in urothelial cancer. This clone was found once. Metastatic or locally advanced urothelial carcinoma was present in the patients. TCRdb's copy holds only in-frame clones and misses some; the assay was immunoSEQ multiplex PCR. Among about 84,000 clones listed, 82% were seen once. This receptor was taken from a man aged 65 to 85 with urothelial cancer. Specimen: PBMCs, collected around atezolizumab (anti-PD-L1) treatment.

DNA of the CDR3: TGTGCCAGCAGCCCTTCGATACTCTCTGGAAACACCATATATTTT. Its protein product is CASSPSILSGNTIYF. J is TRBJ1-3 and V is TRBV9; D unclear. This CDR3 comprises 15 residues. V was cut by 4 bases and J by 0 bases, with 11 bases left in between. Looked up from germline, CDR1 is SGDLS and CDR2 is YYNGEE. The full variable domain, completed using reference TRBV9 and TRBJ1-3, is DSGVTQTPKHLITATGQRVTLRCSPRSGDLSVYWYQQSLDQGLQFLIQYYNGEERAKGNILERFSAQQFPDLHSELNLSSLELGDSALYFCASSPSILSGNTIYFGEGSWLTVV.